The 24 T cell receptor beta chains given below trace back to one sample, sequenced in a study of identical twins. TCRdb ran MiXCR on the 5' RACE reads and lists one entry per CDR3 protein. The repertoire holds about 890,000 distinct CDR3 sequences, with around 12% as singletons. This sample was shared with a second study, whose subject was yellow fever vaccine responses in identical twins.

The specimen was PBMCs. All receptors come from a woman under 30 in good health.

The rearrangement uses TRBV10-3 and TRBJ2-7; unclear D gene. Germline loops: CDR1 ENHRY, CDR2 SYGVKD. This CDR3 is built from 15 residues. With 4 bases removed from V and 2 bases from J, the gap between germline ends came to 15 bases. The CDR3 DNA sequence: TGTGCCATCAGTGTGACTCTGACCCGCACCTACGAGCAGTACTTC. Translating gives CAISVTLTRTYEQYF.

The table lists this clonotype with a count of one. The CDR3 here is CASSVVQEHSYEQYF. The CDR3 DNA is TGCGCCAGCAGCGTGGTACAGGAGCACTCCTACGAGCAGTACTTC. This chain connects TRBV5-1 to TRBJ2-7; TRBD1 is a possible D gene (5 bases). The germline V and J ends were trimmed by 4 bases and 0 bases, with 14 bases remaining between them. Per germline, CDR1 SGHRS and CDR2 YFSETQ. The length of the CDR3 is 15 residues.

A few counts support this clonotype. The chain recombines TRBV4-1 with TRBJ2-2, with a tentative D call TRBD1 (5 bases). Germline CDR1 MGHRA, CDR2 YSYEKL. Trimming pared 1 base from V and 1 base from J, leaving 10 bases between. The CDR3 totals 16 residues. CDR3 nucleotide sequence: TGCGCCAGCAGCCAAGGCCAGGGCCTGAACACCGGGGAGCTGTTTTTT. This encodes CASSQGQGLNTGELFF.

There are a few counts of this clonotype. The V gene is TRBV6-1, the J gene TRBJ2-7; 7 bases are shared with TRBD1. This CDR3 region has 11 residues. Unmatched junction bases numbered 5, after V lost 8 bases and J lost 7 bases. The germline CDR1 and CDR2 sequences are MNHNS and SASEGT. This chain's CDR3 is CASWAGGEQYF. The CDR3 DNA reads TGTGCCAGCTGGGCAGGGGGAGAGCAGTACTTC.

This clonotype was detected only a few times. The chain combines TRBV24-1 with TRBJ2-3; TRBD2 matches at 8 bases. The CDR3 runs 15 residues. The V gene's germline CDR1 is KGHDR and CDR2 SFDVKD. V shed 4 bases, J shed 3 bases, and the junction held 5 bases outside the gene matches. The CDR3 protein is CATSEPGLGTDTQYF. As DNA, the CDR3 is TGTGCCACCAGTGAGCCGGGACTAGGAACAGATACGCAGTATTTT.

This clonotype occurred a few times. The chain's CDR3 is CAIRFGGPGGTQYF. CDR3 nucleotide sequence: TGTGCCATCCGGTTCGGGGGCCCGGGGGGTACGCAGTATTTT. The rearrangement links TRBV10-3 to TRBJ2-3; D is possibly TRBD2 (7 bases). The CDR3 spans 14 residues. CDR1 is ENHRY and CDR2 is SYGVKD in the germline V gene. Trimming left V 8 bases short and J 8 bases short, with 20 bases between.

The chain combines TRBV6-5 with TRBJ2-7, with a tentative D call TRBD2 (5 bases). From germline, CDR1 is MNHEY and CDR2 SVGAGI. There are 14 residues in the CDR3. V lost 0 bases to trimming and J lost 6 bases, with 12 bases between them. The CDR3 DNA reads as TGTGCCAGCAGTTACTCGGACGGGGTCGGCGAGCAGTACGTC. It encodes CASSYSDGVGEQYV.

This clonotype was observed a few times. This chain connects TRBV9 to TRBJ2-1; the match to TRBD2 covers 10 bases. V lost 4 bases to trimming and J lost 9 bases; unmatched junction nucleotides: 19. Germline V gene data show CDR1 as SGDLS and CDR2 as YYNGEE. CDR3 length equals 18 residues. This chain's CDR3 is CASSHHPETSGEGSEQFF. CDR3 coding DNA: TGTGCCAGCAGCCATCACCCTGAAACTAGCGGGGAAGGCAGTGAGCAGTTCTTC.

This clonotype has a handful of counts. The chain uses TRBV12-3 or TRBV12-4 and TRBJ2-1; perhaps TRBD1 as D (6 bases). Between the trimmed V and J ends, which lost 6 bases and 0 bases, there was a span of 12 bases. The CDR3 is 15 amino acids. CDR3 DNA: TGTGCCAGCAGGGTAGACAGGCGCTCCTACAATGAGCAGTTCTTC. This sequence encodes CASRVDRRSYNEQFF.

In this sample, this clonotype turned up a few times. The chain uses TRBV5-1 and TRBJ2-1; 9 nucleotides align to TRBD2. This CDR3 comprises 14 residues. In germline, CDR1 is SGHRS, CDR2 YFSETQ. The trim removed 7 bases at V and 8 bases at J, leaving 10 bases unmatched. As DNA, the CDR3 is TGCGCCAGCTTCCCCGCGGGGGGGCGCGATGAGCAGTTCTTC. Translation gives CASFPAGGRDEQFF.

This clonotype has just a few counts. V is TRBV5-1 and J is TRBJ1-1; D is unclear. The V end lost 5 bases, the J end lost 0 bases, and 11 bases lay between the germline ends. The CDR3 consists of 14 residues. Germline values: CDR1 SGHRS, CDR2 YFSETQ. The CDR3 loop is CASSRENMNTEAFF. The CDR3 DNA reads TGCGCCAGCAGTCGAGAAAATATGAACACTGAAGCTTTCTTT.

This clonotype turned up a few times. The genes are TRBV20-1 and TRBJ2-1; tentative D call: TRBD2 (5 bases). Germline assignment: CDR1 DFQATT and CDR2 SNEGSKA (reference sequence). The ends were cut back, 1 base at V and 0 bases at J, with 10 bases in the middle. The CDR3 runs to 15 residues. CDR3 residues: CSARARGSSYNEQFF. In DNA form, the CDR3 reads TGCAGTGCTAGAGCTCGGGGTAGCTCCTACAATGAGCAGTTCTTC.

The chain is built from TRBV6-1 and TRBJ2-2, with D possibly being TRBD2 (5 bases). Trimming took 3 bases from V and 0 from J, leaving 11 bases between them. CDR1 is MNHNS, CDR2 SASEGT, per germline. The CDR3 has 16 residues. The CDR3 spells CASSDWRSTNTGELFF. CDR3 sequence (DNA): TGTGCCAGCAGTGATTGGAGGAGTACGAACACCGGGGAGCTGTTTTTT.

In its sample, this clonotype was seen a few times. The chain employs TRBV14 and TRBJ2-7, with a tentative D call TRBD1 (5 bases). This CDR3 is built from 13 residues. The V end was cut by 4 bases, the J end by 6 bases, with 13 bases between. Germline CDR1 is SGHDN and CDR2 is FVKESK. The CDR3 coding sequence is TGTGCCAGCAGCCTACAGACAGTTTCCGAGCAGTACGTC. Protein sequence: CASSLQTVSEQYV.

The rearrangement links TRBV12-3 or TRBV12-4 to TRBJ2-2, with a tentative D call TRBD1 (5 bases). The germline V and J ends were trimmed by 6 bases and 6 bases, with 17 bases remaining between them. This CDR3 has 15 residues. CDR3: CASRGQSRLPGELFF. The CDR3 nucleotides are TGTGCCAGCAGAGGACAATCAAGGCTTCCCGGGGAGCTGTTTTTT.

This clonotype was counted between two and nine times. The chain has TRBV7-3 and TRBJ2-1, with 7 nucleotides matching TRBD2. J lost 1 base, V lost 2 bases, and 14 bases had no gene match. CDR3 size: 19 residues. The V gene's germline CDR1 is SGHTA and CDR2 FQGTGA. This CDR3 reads CASSLYPPGRLVSYNEQFF. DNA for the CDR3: TGTGCCAGCAGCTTATACCCCCCCGGGAGGCTCGTTTCCTACAATGAGCAGTTCTTC.

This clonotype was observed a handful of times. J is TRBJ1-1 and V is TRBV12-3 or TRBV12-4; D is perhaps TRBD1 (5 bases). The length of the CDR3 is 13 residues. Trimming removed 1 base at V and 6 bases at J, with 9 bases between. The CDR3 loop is CASSLVRGAEAFF. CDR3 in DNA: TGTGCCAGCAGTTTAGTAAGGGGAGCTGAAGCTTTCTTT.

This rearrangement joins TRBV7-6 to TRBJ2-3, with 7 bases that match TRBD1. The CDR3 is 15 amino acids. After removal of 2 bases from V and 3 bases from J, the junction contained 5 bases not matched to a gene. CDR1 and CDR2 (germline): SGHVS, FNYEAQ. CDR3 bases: TGTGCCAGCAGCTTATGGAACAGGGGAACAGATACGCAGTATTTT. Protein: CASSLWNRGTDTQYF.

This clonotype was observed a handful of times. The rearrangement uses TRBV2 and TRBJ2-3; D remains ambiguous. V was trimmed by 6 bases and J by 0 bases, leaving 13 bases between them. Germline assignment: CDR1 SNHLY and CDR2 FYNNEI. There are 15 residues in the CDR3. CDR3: CASRVGRSSTDTQYF. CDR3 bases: TGTGCCAGCAGAGTTGGACGGTCTAGCACAGATACGCAGTATTTT.

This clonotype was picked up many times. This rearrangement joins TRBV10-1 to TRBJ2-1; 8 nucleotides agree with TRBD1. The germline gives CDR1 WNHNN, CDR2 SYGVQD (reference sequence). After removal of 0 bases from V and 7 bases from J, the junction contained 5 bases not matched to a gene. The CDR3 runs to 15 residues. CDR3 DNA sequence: TGCGCCAGCAGTGAGTCAAGGCAGGGGGCAAATGAGCAGTTCTTC. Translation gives CASSESRQGANEQFF.

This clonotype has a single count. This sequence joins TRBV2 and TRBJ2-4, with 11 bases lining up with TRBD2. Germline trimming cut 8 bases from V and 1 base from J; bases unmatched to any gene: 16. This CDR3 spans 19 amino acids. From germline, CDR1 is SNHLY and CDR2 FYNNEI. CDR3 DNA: TGTGCCAGCTCTAAGGGACTAGCGGCCGACTTTGGGGCCAAAAACATTCAGTACTTC. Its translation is CASSKGLAADFGAKNIQYF.

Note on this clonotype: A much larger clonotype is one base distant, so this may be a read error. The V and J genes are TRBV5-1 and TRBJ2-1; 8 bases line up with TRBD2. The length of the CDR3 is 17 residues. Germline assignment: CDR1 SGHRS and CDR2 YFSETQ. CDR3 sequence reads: CASILALAGPTYNEQFF. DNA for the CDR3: TGCGCCAGCATCTTGGCCTTAGCGGGACCCACCTACAATGAGCAGTTCTTC.

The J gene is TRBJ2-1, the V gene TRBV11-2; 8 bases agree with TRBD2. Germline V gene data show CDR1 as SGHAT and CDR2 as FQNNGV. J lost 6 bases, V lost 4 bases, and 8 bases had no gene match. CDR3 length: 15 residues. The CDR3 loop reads CASSSLAGSANEQFF. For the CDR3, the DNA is TGTGCCAGCAGCTCCTTAGCGGGGAGTGCCAATGAGCAGTTCTTC. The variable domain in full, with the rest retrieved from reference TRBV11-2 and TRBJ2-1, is EAGVAQSPRYKIIEKRQSVAFWCNPISGHATLYWYQQILGQGPKLLIQFQNNGVVDDSQLPKDRFSAERLKGVDSTLKIQPAKLEDSAVYLCASSSLAGSANEQFFGPGTRLTVL.

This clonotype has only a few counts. The CDR3 coding sequence is TGCGCCAGCAGCTTCTGGGCCCAGAACACTGAAGCTTTCTTT. Protein sequence: CASSFWAQNTEAFF. The genes are TRBV5-1 and TRBJ1-1, with D uncertain. The CDR3 is 14 residues long. V was cut by 2 bases and J by 1 base, with 9 bases left in between. The germline V gene encodes CDR1 SGHRS and CDR2 YFSETQ.